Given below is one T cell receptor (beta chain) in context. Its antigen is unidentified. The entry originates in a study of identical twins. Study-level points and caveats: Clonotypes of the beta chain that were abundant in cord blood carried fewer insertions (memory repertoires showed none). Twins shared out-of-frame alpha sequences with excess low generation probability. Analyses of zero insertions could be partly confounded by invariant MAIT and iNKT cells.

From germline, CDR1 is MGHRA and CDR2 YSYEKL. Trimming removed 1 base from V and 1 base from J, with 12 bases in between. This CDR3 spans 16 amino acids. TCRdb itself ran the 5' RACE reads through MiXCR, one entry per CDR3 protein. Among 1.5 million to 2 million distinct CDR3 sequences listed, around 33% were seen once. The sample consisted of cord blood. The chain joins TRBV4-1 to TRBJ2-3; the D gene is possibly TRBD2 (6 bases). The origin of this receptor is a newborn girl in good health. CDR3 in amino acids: CASSQGKAGCTDTQYF. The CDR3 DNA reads TGCGCCAGCAGCCAAGGGAAGGCGGGATGCACAGATACGCAGTATTTT.